The rows below give T cell receptor beta chains drawn from one sample of a study of blood T cells in healthy people across ages. TCRdb re-derived calls from the 5' RACE reads in MiXCR, one entry per CDR3 protein. Counted here are about 640,000 distinct CDR3 sequences, roughly three fifths occurring once; the ten biggest clones make up approximately 37%. Sequencing used blood. Receptors originate from a man aged 55 to 70 in good health. CDR3s leave out the opening cysteine and the closing phenylalanine or tryptophan.

J | V | CDR3
TRBJ2-5 | TRBV28 | ASSFQGTSQETQY
TRBJ2-3 | TRBV5-1 | ASGAGQPADTQY
TRBJ2-3 | TRBV10-3 | AISQLGDTQY
TRBJ2-5 | TRBV6-1 | ASILGGQETQY
TRBJ1-2 | TRBV7-9 | ASRRDSPDGYT
TRBJ2-2 | TRBV20-1 | SASRATNTGELF
TRBJ1-6 | TRBV27 | ASSSPGQGLNSPLH
TRBJ1-5 | TRBV6-6 | ASDAGANQPQH
TRBJ2-1 | TRBV4-2 | ASSPLKGDEQF
TRBJ2-5 | TRBV20-1 | SAAAGGSQY
TRBJ1-2 | TRBV20-1 | SAGGTALLYGYT
TRBJ2-3 | TRBV6-5 | ASRSGGRIDTQY
TRBJ1-1 | TRBV2 | ASTTNTEAF
TRBJ1-2 | TRBV27 | ASSFSKRNGYT
TRBJ2-1 | TRBV5-1 | ASSLPPSVAGGSRYNEQF
TRBJ2-3 | TRBV4-1 | ASSQGTSGETDTQY
TRBJ1-1 | TRBV20-1 | SARRRGRVAEAF
TRBJ2-2 | TRBV29-1 | SVEGFRGTGELF
TRBJ1-4 | TRBV5-1 | ASSLDLSGYEKLF
TRBJ2-5 | TRBV5-5 | ASSLHRSRGQETQY
NA | TRBV12-3/TRBV12-4 | ASTRRSTSDEQY
TRBJ2-7 | TRBV7-9 | ASMAGDYEQY
NA | TRBV18 | ASSPEASSYNEQY